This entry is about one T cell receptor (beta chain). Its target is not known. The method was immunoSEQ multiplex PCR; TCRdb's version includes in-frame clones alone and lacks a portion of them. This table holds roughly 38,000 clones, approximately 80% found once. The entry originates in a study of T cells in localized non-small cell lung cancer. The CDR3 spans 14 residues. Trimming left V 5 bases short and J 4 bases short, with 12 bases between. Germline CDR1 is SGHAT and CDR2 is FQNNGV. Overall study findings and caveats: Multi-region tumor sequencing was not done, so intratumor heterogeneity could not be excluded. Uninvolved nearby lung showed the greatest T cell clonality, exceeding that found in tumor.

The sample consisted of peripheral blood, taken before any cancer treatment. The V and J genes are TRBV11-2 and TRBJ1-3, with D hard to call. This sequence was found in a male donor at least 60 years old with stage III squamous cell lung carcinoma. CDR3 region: CASSRILGGNTIYF. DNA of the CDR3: TGTGCCAGCAGCCGGATCTTAGGGGGAAACACCATATATTTT.